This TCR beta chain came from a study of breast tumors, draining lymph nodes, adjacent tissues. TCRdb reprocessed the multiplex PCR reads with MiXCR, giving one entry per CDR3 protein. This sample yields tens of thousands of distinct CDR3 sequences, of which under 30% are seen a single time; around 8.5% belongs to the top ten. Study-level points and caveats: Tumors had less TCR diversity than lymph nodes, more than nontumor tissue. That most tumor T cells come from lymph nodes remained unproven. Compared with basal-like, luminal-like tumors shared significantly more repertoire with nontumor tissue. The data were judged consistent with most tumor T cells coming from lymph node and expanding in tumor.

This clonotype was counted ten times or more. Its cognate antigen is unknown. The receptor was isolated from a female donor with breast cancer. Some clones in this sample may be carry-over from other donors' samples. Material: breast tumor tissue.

The chain's CDR3 is CASSWDRGHGQYF. DNA of the CDR3: TGTGCCAGCAGTTGGGACAGGGGACATGGGCAGTACTTC. This chain links TRBV12-3 or TRBV12-4 with TRBJ2-7; 10 bases agree with TRBD1. J was trimmed by 9 bases and V by 4 bases; bases with no gene match: 6. The CDR3 has 13 amino acids.